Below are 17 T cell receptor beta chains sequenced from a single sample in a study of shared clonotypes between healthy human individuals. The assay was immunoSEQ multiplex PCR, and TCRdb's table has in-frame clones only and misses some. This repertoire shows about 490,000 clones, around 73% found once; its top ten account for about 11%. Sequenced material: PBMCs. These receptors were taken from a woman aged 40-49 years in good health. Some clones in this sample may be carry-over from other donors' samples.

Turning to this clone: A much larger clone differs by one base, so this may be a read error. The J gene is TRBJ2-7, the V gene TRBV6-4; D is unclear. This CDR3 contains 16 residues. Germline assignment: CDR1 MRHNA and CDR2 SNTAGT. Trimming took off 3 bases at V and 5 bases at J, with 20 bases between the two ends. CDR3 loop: CASSEVEVMCPHEQYF. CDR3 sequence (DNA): TGTGCCAGCAGTGAGGTAGAGGTAATGTGCCCCCACGAGCAGTACTTC.

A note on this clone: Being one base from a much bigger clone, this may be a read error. DNA for the CDR3: TGTGCCAGCAGTTCCCAGCTGGGGGTGAATGAGCAGTTCTTC. Translating gives CASSSQLGVNEQFF. The chain employs TRBV6-1 and TRBJ2-1; D may match TRBD1 or TRBD2 (5 bases each). V lost 5 bases, J lost 7 bases, and 15 bases lay in between. CDR1 is MNHNS, CDR2 SASEGT, per germline. The CDR3 is 14 residues long.

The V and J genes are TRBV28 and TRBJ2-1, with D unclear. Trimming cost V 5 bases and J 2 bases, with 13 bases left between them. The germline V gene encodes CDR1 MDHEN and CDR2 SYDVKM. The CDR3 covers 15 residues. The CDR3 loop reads CASSTPVTAYNEQFF. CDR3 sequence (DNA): TGTGCCAGCAGTACCCCCGTGACGGCCTACAATGAGCAGTTCTTC.

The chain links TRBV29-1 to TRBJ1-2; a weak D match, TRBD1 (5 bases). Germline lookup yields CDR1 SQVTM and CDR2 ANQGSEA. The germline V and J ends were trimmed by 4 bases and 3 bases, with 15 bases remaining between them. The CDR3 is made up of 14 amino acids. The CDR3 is CSVGSGTDYYGYTF. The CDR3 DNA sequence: TGCAGCGTTGGCTCCGGGACGGATTACTATGGCTACACCTTC.

In DNA form, the CDR3 reads TGTGCCAGCAGCTTAGCATCGGGAGGACTCTCCTACAATGAGCAGTTCTTC. Protein product: CASSLASGGLSYNEQFF. The chain is built from TRBV7-9 and TRBJ2-1, with TRBD2 matching 7 bases. J gave up 0 bases and V 0 bases, and 5 bases lay outside the gene matches. Germline lookup yields CDR1 SEHNR and CDR2 FQNEAQ (reference sequence). This CDR3 has 17 amino acids.

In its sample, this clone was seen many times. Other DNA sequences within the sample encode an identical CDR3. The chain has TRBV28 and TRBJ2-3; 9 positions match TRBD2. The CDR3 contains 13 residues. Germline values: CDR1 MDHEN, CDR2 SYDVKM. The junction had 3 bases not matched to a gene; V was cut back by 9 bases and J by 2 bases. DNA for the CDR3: TGTGCCAGTCTAGCGGGACCCACAGATACGCAGTATTTT. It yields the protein CASLAGPTDTQYF.

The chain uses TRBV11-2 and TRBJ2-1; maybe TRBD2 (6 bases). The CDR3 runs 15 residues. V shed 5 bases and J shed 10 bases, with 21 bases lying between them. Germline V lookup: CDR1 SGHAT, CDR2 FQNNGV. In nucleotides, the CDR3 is TGTGCCAGCAGCGGGGACTTAGCCGCGGGTGAAGAGCAGTTCTTC. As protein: CASSGDLAAGEEQFF.

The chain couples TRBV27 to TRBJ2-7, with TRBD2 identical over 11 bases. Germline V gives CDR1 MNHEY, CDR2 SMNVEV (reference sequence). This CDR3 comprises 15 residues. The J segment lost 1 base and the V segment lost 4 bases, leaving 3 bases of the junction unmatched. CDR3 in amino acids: CASSWGTSGSYEQYF. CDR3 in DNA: TGTGCCAGCAGTTGGGGGACTAGCGGTTCCTACGAGCAGTACTTC.

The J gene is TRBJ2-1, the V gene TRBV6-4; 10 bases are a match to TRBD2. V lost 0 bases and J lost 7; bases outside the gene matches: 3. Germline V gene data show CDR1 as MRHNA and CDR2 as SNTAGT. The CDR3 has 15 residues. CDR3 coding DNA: TGTGCCAGCAGTGACTCTACTAGCGGGGCGAATGAGCAGTTCTTC. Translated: CASSDSTSGANEQFF.

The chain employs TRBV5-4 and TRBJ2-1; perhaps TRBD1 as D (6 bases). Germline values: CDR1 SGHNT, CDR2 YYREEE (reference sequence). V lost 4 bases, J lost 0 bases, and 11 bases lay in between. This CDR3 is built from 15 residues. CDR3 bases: TGTGCCAGCAGCCGGGAAGGGGGCTCCTACAATGAGCAGTTCTTC. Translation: CASSREGGSYNEQFF.

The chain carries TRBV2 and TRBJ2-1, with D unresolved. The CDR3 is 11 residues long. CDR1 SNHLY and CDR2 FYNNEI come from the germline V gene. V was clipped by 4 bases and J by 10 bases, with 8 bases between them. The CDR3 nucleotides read TGTGCCAGCAGTGTATGGCGGGAGCAGTTCTTC. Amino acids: CASSVWREQFF.

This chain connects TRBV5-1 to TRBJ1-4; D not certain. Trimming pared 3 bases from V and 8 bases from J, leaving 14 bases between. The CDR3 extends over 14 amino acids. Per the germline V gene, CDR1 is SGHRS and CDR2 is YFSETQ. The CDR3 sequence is CASSSQTSGEKLFF. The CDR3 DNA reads TGCGCCAGCAGCTCCCAAACGTCGGGCGAAAAACTGTTTTTT. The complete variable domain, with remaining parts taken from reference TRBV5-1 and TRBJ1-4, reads KAGVTQTPRYLIKTRGQQVTLSCSPISGHRSVSWYQQTPGQGLQFLFEYFSETQRNKGNFPGRFSGRQFSNSRSEMNVSTLELGDSALYLCASSSQTSGEKLFFGSGTQLSVL.

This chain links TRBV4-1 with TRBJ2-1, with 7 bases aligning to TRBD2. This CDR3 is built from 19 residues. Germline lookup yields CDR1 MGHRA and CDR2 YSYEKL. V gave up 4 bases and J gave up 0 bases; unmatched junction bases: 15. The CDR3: CASSRIPITSERSYNEQFF. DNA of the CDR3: TGCGCCAGCAGCCGAATTCCTATAACTAGCGAGCGCTCCTACAATGAGCAGTTCTTC.

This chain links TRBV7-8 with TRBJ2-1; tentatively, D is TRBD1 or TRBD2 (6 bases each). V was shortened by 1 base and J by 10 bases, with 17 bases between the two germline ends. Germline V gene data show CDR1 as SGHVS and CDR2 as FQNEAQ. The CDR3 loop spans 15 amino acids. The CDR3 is CASSLGRRRGVEQFF. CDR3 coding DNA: TGTGCCAGCAGCTTAGGACGGAGGAGGGGGGTAGAGCAGTTCTTC.

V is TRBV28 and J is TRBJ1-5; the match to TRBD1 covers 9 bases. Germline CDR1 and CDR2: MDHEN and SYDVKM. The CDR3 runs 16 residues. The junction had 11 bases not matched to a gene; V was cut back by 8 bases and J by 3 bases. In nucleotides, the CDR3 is TGTGCCAGCCGATACGCGGGACAGGGTCCCAATCAGCCCCAGCATTTT. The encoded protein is CASRYAGQGPNQPQHF.

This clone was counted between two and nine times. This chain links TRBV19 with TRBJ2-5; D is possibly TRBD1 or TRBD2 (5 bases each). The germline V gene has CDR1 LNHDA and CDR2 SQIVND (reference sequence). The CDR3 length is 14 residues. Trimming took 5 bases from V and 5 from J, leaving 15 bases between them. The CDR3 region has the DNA TGTGCCAGTAGTTGGGCGGCCGAGGGGGAGACCCAGTACTTC. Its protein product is CASSWAAEGETQYF. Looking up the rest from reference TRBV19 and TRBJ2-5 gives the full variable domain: DGGITQSPKYLFRKEGQNVTLSCEQNLNHDAMYWYRQDPGQGLRLIYYSQIVNDFQKGDIAEGYSVSREKKESFPLTVTSAQKNPTAFYLCASSWAAEGETQYFGPGTRLLVL.

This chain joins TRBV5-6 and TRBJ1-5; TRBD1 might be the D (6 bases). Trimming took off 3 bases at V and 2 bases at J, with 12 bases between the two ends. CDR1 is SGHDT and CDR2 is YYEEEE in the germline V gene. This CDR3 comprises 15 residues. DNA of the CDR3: TGTGCCAGCAGCTCACAGGGCTTGGGCAATCAGCCCCAGCATTTT. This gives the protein CASSSQGLGNQPQHF. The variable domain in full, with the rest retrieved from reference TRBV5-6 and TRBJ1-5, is DAGVTQSPTHLIKTRGQQVTLRCSPKSGHDTVSWYQQALGQGPQFIFQYYEEEERQRGNFPDRFSGHQFPNYSSELNVNALLLGDSALYLCASSSQGLGNQPQHFGDGTRLSIL.